A selection of T cell receptor beta chains follows, all from one sample in a study of blood T cells in healthy people across ages. TCRdb used MiXCR to reprocess the 5' RACE reads, holding one entry per CDR3 protein. The table includes 1.5 million to 1.8 million distinct CDR3 sequences, 42% detected once. Sequencing used blood. These receptors all stem from a woman under 30 in good health. Both conserved end residues are part of each CDR3. The D gene is left open where the match is weak. Clone size, where shown, is once, few, many, or a class for clones that have expanded.

d_call	cdr3_length	v_call	clone_size	j_call	cdr3_nt	cdr3_aa
TRBD1	15	TRBV12-3/TRBV12-4	.	TRBJ2-7	TGTGCCAGCAGTCTGAACACAGGGGGCCCCTACGAGCAGTACTTC	CASSLNTGGPYEQYF
.	13	TRBV29-1	.	TRBJ2-3	TGTAGCGTTGCCGGGGGGCGATCAGATGCGCAGTATTTT	CSVAGGRSDAQYF
.	13	TRBV7-2	.	TRBJ2-1	TGTGCCAGCAGCTTAGAACGGGGCCATGAGCAGTTCTTC	CASSLERGHEQFF
.	14	TRBV9	.	TRBJ1-5	TGTGCCAGCAGCGTAGCTAATAGCAATCAGCCCCAGCATTTT	CASSVANSNQPQHF
TRBD1	13	TRBV2	few	TRBJ2-3	TGTGCCAGCACCGGACAGGGTAGAGATACGCAGTATTTT	CASTGQGRDTQYF
.	15	TRBV5-1	.	TRBJ2-3	TGTGCCAGCAGCTTAGAAGGTAGCGGCACAGATACGCAGTATTTT	CASSLEGSGTDTQYF
TRBD2	16	TRBV7-9	few	TRBJ2-1	TGTGCCAGCAGCGAGACTAGCGGAGCCTTATACAATGAGCAGTTCTTC	CASSETSGALYNEQFF
TRBD2	15	TRBV5-1	.	TRBJ2-5	TGCGCCAGCAGCTTGGCCGGGACTAGCTTAGAGACCCAGTACTTC	CASSLAGTSLETQYF
TRBD1	16	TRBV7-3	.	TRBJ2-1	TGTGCCAGAAGCTTAGACAGGGTGATATCTTACAATGAGCAGTTCTTC	CARSLDRVISYNEQFF
.	13	TRBV11-3	.	TRBJ2-2	TGTGCCAGCAGCTCGCAACCGGCGCGGGAGCTGTTTTTT	CASSSQPARELFF
.	14	TRBV18	few	TRBJ1-1	TGTGCCAGCTCACCCATTACAGGGAACACTGAAGCTTTCTTT	CASSPITGNTEAFF
.	14	TRBV7-9	.	TRBJ2-2	TGTGCCAGCAGCTCCGGAGAATCCACCGGGGAGCTGTTTTTT	CASSSGESTGELFF
.	14	TRBV5-4	.	TRBJ2-1	TGTGCCAGCAGCTTGGGACAGGACTCCTACGAGCAGTTCTTC	CASSLGQDSYEQFF
.	15	TRBV3-1	.	TRBJ1-1	TGTGCCAGCAGCCAAGTCCAGATGGGGGGCACTGAAGCTTTCTTT	CASSQVQMGGTEAFF
.	16	TRBV4-1	few	TRBJ1-1	TGCGCCAGCAGCCAAGGGGTTTTCGGTATGAACACTGAAGCTTTCTTT	CASSQGVFGMNTEAFF
.	15	TRBV29-1	few	TRBJ2-7	TGCAGCGTTGCCCGCGGTTTGGGCAGTTCCTACGAGCAGTACTTC	CSVARGLGSSYEQYF
TRBD2	15	TRBV20-1	.	TRBJ2-5	TGCAGTGCCCAACTAGCGGGGGGCCTGGAAGAGACCCAGTACTTC	CSAQLAGGLEETQYF
.	15	TRBV6-2/TRBV6-3	few	TRBJ2-1	TGTGCCAGCAGTTACTCGAGGGGACACCTAAATGAGCAGTTCTTC	CASSYSRGHLNEQFF
TRBD1	16	TRBV14	.	TRBJ1-1	TGTGCCAGCAGCCAAGAACTAAACAGGGGGGGAGGTGAAGCTTTCTTT	CASSQELNRGGGEAFF
.	13	TRBV29-1	few	TRBJ2-1	TGCAGCGTTGACTCAAGCTCCTACAATGAGCAGTTCTTC	CSVDSSSYNEQFF
TRBD1	15	TRBV20-1	.	TRBJ2-5	TGCAGTGCTAGCCCTTCGGGACAGAGGCAAGAGACCCAGTACTTC	CSASPSGQRQETQYF
.	13	TRBV7-2	.	TRBJ2-1	TGTGCCAGCACGGGATCGTTCCACAATGAGCAGTTCTTC	CASTGSFHNEQFF
TRBD2	15	TRBV7-2	few	TRBJ2-5	TGTGCCAGCAGCCTTAACGCGGGGGGCGGTGAGACCCAGTACTTC	CASSLNAGGGETQYF
.	14	TRBV3-1	once	TRBJ2-1	TGTGCCAGCAGCCACACAGACCGGAACAATGAGCAGTTCTTC	CASSHTDRNNEQFF
.	12	TRBV6-6	.	TRBJ1-1	TGTGCTGGCAGACTAAAGTCCACTGAAGCTTTCTTT	CAGRLKSTEAFF
.	14	TRBV7-2	.	TRBJ2-3	TGTGCCAGCAGCTTTCGAAGAAACACAGATACGCAGTATTTT	CASSFRRNTDTQYF
.	16	TRBV20-1	.	TRBJ2-7	TGCAGTGCTCTCGGTAGTACGGGATGGGGGTCCTACGAGCAGTACTTC	CSALGSTGWGSYEQYF
.	15	TRBV12-3/TRBV12-4	few	TRBJ1-2	TGTGCCAGCAGTCCAGATGGGTCGTCTGCCTATGGCTACACCTTC	CASSPDGSSAYGYTF
TRBD2	15	TRBV27	.	TRBJ2-1	TGTGCCAGCAGTATACTAGCGGGAGCGAACAATGAGCAGTTCTTC	CASSILAGANNEQFF
.	17	TRBV7-8	.	TRBJ2-5	TGTGCCAGCAGACGTTACCGTACTGACAGGCTACAAGAGACCCAGTACTTC	CASRRYRTDRLQETQYF
.	16	TRBV4-3	.	TRBJ1-3	TGCGCCAGCAGCCAAGGGAGGGACATTTCTGGAAACACCATATATTTT	CASSQGRDISGNTIYF
.	13	TRBV25-1	few	TRBJ2-3	TGTGCCAGCAGTGGGTGGACGGCAGATACGCAGTATTTT	CASSGWTADTQYF
.	12	TRBV7-9	.	TRBJ1-6	TGTGCCAGCAGCCCCGCCGGGGGGGACCTCCACTTT	CASSPAGGDLHF
TRBD2	15	TRBV4-3	.	TRBJ2-5	TGCGCCAGCAGCCCCCAAGCGGGATTAGGGGAGACCCAGTACTTC	CASSPQAGLGETQYF
TRBD2	16	TRBV7-9	.	TRBJ2-1	TGTGCCAGCAGCTTAGTTAGCGGGATGGGACATGGTGAGCAGTTCTTC	CASSLVSGMGHGEQFF
.	14	TRBV11-1	few	TRBJ2-5	TGTGCCAGCTCCCCCGGGACACCGAAAGAGACCCAGTACTTC	CASSPGTPKETQYF
TRBD1	14	TRBV4-2	.	TRBJ1-1	TGTGCCAGCAGCCAGGACAGGCTGATCACTGAAGCTTTCTTT	CASSQDRLITEAFF
.	16	TRBV21-1	.	TRBJ2-4	TGTGCCACAGACCGACCCCGGGGGATCGTCAAAAACATTCAGTACTTC	CATDRPRGIVKNIQYF
.	11	TRBV5-1	.	TRBJ2-1	TGCGCCAGCAGCTTGGGGGATGGACAGTTCTTC	CASSLGDGQFF
.	17	TRBV20-1	few	TRBJ1-6	TGCAGTGCTAGAGTGGCAGGGACTCGCTCCTATAATTCACCCCTCCACTTT	CSARVAGTRSYNSPLHF
.	15	TRBV25-1	.	TRBJ2-2	TGTGCCAGCAGTGTCCTCACAGGGAACACCGGGGAGCTGTTTTTT	CASSVLTGNTGELFF
TRBD2	14	TRBV24-1	once	TRBJ2-7	TGTGCCGCTAAACTAGCGAGCTCCTACAATGAGCAGTACTTC	CAAKLASSYNEQYF
.	12	TRBV20-1	many	TRBJ2-7	TGCAGTGCTAGAGTCGCGGATCACGAGCAGTACTTC	CSARVADHEQYF
TRBD1	15	TRBV12-3/TRBV12-4	.	TRBJ2-7	TGTGCCAGCAGTGCGTCACAGGGGGCGATATGGTTGCAGTACTTC	CASSASQGAIWLQYF
.	14	TRBV4-3	.	TRBJ1-6	TGCGCCAGCAGCCAAGGGCAGATAGGATCACCCCCCCACTTT	CASSQGQIGSPPHF
.	13	TRBV7-6	.	TRBJ2-1	TGTGCCAGCAGTCCCCCTAGGTTCAATGAGCAGTTCTTC	CASSPPRFNEQFF
.	13	TRBV29-1	many	TRBJ2-7	TGCAGCGTTGAAGATAGGGACAACTACGAGCAGTACTTC	CSVEDRDNYEQYF
TRBD2	17	TRBV4-1	.	TRBJ2-1	TGCGCCAGCAGCCACGATAGACTAGCGGGAGCTAACAATGAGCAGTTCTTC	CASSHDRLAGANNEQFF
.	15	TRBV20-1	.	TRBJ2-3	TGCGGTGCTAGCCCAGGGATAATGGGCATGGATACGCAGTATTTT	CGASPGIMGMDTQYF
TRBD2	17	TRBV9	.	TRBJ2-3	TGTGCCGGCAGCGTAGAAGGGACCAGCGGGGGAACAGATACGCAGTATTTT	CAGSVEGTSGGTDTQYF
.	16	TRBV11-2	.	TRBJ2-3	TGTGCCAGCAGCCGTGCAGGGGTTCCTGGCACAGATACGCAGTATTTT	CASSRAGVPGTDTQYF
TRBD2	17	TRBV4-2	few	TRBJ2-3	TGTGCCAGCAGCCAAGATAGACTAGCGGGATCCACAGATACGCAGTATTTT	CASSQDRLAGSTDTQYF
.	10	TRBV6-6	.	TRBJ1-2	TGTGCCAGCAGTTACCGTGGCTACACCTTC	CASSYRGYTF